This T cell receptor beta chain was observed in a study of cytomegalovirus exposure and HLA in healthy donors. PCR primers comprised 60 Vbeta and 13 Jbeta primers. The assay was immunoSEQ multiplex PCR, and TCRdb's table has in-frame clones only and misses some. The sample carries some 140,000 clones, approximately 84% recorded once. The V gene lost 9 bases and the J gene lost 6 bases, with 8 bases spanning the gap. This CDR3 is built from 10 residues. From germline, CDR1 is SNHLY and CDR2 FYNNEI. Each donor was healthy, and each was a bone marrow donor. Donors likely had unrecorded immune exposures despite being nominally healthy when sampled.

The sequence came from a woman younger than 35 in good health and CMV-seronegative. The specimen sequenced was PBMCs. The rearrangement uses TRBV2 and TRBJ1-2; no clear D. CDR3 region: CARQHNGYTF. The CDR3 nucleotides are TGTGCCAGACAACACAATGGCTACACCTTC.